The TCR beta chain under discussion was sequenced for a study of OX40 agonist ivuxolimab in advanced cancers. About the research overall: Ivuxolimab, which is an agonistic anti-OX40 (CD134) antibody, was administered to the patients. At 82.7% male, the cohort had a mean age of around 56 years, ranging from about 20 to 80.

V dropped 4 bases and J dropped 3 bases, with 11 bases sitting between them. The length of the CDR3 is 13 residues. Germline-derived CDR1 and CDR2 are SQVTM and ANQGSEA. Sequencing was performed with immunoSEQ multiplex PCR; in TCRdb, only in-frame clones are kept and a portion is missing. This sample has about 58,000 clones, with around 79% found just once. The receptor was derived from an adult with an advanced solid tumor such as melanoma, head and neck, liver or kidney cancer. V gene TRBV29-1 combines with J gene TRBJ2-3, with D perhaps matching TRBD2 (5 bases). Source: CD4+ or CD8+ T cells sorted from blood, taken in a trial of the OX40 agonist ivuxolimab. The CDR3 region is CSVARGRTDTQYF. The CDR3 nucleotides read TGCAGCGTTGCTAGAGGGCGTACAGATACGCAGTATTTT.